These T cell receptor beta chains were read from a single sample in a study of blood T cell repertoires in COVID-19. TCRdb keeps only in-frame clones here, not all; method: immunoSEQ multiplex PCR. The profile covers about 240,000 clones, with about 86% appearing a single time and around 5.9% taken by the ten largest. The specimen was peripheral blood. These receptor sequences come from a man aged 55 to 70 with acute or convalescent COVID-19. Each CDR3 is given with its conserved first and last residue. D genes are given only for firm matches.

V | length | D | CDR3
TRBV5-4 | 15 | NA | CASRREPYKGYGYTF
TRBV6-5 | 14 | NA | CASTRSPDNSPLHF
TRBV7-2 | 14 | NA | CASSHGTSTDTQYF
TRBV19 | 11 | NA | CASSMSRGQFF
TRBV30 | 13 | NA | CAWKGQGGQPQHF
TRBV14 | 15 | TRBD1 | CASSQIRTGTGELFF
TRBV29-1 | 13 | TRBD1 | CSVAGQGANEAFF
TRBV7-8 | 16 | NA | CASSLMGGVSNQPQHF
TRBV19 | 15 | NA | CASTARASSGNTIYF
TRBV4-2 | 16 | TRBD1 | CASSQGVGQGSYEQYF
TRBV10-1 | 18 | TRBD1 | CASSAQGTESPPRTEAFF
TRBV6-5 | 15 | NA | CASTRHLPGGYGYTF
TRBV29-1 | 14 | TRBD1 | CSVVGHRGSTEAFF
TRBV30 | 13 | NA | CAWSGLSTDTQYF
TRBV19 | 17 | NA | CASSTRTSSTTNEKLFF
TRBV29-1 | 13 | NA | CSGGYSDTDTQYF
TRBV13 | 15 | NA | CASSLGVRPNSPLHF
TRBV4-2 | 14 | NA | CASSQAEASYEQYF
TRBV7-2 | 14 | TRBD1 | CASSSDRASQPQHF
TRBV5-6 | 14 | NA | CASSFPFRDTEAFF
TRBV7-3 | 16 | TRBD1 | CASSLRGSGTGTGYTF
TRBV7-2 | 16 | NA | CASSLAAQSSGNTIYF
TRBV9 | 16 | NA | CASSPREGGSTDTQYF
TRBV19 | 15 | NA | CASHRGTLDNEKLFF
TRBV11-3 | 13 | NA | CASSRPGVDTQYF
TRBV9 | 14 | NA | CASSDTSLTDTQYF
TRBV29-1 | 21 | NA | CSVEFLVTGSSWSYHTDTQYF
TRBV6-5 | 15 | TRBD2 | CASSYGREGPETQYF
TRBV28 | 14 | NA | CASRPGLRGTPLHF
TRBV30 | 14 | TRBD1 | CAWTKTTGGNTIYF
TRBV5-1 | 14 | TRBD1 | CASSTGDSGNTIYF
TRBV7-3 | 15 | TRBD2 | CASSSSGSGVDTQYF
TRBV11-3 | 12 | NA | CASSFSTDTQYF
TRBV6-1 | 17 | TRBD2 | CASSEATSGRATDTQYF
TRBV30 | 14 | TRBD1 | CAWSPGQENTEAFF
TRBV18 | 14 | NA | CASSRAGSYNEQFF
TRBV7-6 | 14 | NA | CASSSRDSGNTIYF